Listed below are T cell receptor beta chains from one sample, sequenced in a study of shared clonotypes between healthy human individuals. This table comes from immunoSEQ multiplex PCR, and its TCRdb copy is limited to in-frame clones, with some not included. The table shows around 2,000,000 clones, with around 95% occurring only once. Sequenced: naive CD4+ T cells sorted from blood. These receptors all stem from a man younger than 35 in good health. Both conserved end residues are part of each CDR3. D genes are given only for firm matches. A clone size is listed for some rows: how often the clone was seen (once, few, many), or a class if it is expanded.

TRBV30,TRBJ2-1,TRBD2,once,TGTGCCTGGAGACGGGAGGGCTCCTACAATGAGCAGTTCTTC,CAWRREGSYNEQFF
TRBV28,TRBJ2-6,NA,NA,TGTGCCAGCAGTAGGGACGGGAAACTCTCTGGGGCCAACGTCCTGACTTTC,CASSRDGKLSGANVLTF
TRBV5-1,TRBJ2-1,TRBD2,NA,TGCGCCAGCAGCTTGGTTAGCGGGGGGATTTCCTACAATGAGCAGTTCTTC,CASSLVSGGISYNEQFF
TRBV5-1,TRBJ1-1,NA,NA,TGCGCCAGCAGCTTGGAGCTAGTCGGGAGGGGTACTGAAGCTTTCTTT,CASSLELVGRGTEAFF
TRBV5-1,TRBJ1-2,TRBD1,NA,TGCGCCAGCAGCTTGGCAGGGACAGGGGGAGACTATGGCTACACCTTC,CASSLAGTGGDYGYTF
TRBV19,TRBJ1-5,NA,NA,TGTGCCAGTAGTAGGGAAGAAATAGTGCCCCAGCATTTT,CASSREEIVPQHF
TRBV18,TRBJ1-5,NA,NA,TGTGCCAGCTCACCTACTTCCGGGACGAGCAATCAGCCCCAGCATTTT,CASSPTSGTSNQPQHF
TRBV29-1,TRBJ2-5,NA,NA,TGCAGCGTTCTTGGGGACGGGGAGACCCAGTACTTC,CSVLGDGETQYF
TRBV5-1,TRBJ2-2,TRBD1,NA,TGCGCCAGCAGACGCATCGAGACAGGGTCCGGGGAGCTGTTTTTT,CASRRIETGSGELFF
TRBV10-1,TRBJ2-3,TRBD2,NA,TGCGCCAGCAGTGGGACTAGCGGCAGCACAGATACGCAGTATTTT,CASSGTSGSTDTQYF
TRBV9,TRBJ1-3,NA,NA,TGTGCCAGCAGCGTATCTCAGGGAGCTGGAAACACCATATATTTT,CASSVSQGAGNTIYF
TRBV7-9,TRBJ2-4,TRBD1,NA,TGTGCCAGCAGCCCTAGGGTGGGACAGTATACTCAGTACTTC,CASSPRVGQYTQYF
TRBV7-2,TRBJ1-5,NA,once,TGTGCCAGCAGGCTCACACGGGGGGCGGGACAGCCCCAGCATTTT,CASRLTRGAGQPQHF
TRBV7-9,TRBJ2-7,NA,NA,TGTGCCAGCAGCTTCTCCCCTTACATGGAGGGGTCGGCCGAGCAGTACTTC,CASSFSPYMEGSAEQYF
TRBV19,TRBJ1-2,NA,NA,TGTGCCAGTAGTGTGTTTTTTGGACAGACCGACATAAACTATGGCTACACCTTC,CASSVFFGQTDINYGYTF
TRBV9,TRBJ1-1,NA,NA,TGTGCCAGCAGCGCCTCGTTTAGTTGGAGGGGGACTGAAGCTTTCTTT,CASSASFSWRGTEAFF
TRBV25-1,TRBJ1-4,TRBD1,NA,TGTGCCAGCCAGGGGGTGAATAATGAAAAACTGTTTTTT,CASQGVNNEKLFF
TRBV13,TRBJ2-7,TRBD1,NA,TGTGCCAGCAGCTTACTCCGGGACAGAGCATGGGAGCAGTACTTC,CASSLLRDRAWEQYF
TRBV6-6,TRBJ2-3,NA,NA,TGTGCCAGCAGAAGGGAGTTTGTGACAGATACGCAGTATTTT,CASRREFVTDTQYF
TRBV28,TRBJ1-2,TRBD1,NA,TGTGCCAGCCTTGACAGGGCGAACTATGGCTACACCTTC,CASLDRANYGYTF
TRBV29-1,TRBJ2-1,NA,NA,TGCAGCGTTCGAAGGGTTTACAATGAGCAGTTCTTC,CSVRRVYNEQFF
TRBV18,TRBJ2-1,TRBD1,NA,TGTGCCAGCTCACTAGGACAGGGAGCCTACAATGAGCAGTTCTTC,CASSLGQGAYNEQFF
TRBV6-6,TRBJ1-3,NA,NA,TGTGCCAGCAGTTACTCGCAAGGGGTTGGAAACACCATATATTTT,CASSYSQGVGNTIYF
TRBV27,TRBJ1-6,TRBD1,NA,TGTGCCAGCAGTCAATACCGGGACAGGGGGAATTCACCCCTCCACTTT,CASSQYRDRGNSPLHF
TRBV12-5,TRBJ1-4,NA,NA,TGTGCTAGTGGTTTAAGGCCCTATAATGAAAAACTGTTTTTT,CASGLRPYNEKLFF
TRBV30,TRBJ2-4,TRBD2,NA,TGTGCCTGGACTAGCGGGGGGCCCGGCTACATTCAGTACTTC,CAWTSGGPGYIQYF
TRBV18,TRBJ1-3,NA,NA,TGTGCCAGCTCACCATCAGGGTTCGCGTCGGGAAACACCATATATTTT,CASSPSGFASGNTIYF
TRBV5-1,TRBJ2-2,TRBD1,NA,TGCGCCAGCAGCTTGGGTCAAACAGGGGACACCGGGGAGCTGTTTTTT,CASSLGQTGDTGELFF
TRBV10-2,TRBJ1-4,NA,NA,TGCGCCAGCAGGCGATCTGAAAAACTGTTTTTT,CASRRSEKLFF
TRBV19,TRBJ2-1,TRBD2,NA,TGTGCCAGTAGTATCCTTGGGACTAACTACAATGAGCAGTTCTTC,CASSILGTNYNEQFF
TRBV6-5,TRBJ2-3,NA,NA,TGTGCCAGCAGGAAGATTTCTCCCCCAGATACGCAGTATTTT,CASRKISPPDTQYF
TRBV11-2,TRBJ2-1,TRBD2,NA,TGTGCCAGCAGCTCGAGACTAGCGGGAGACAATGAGCAGTTCTTC,CASSSRLAGDNEQFF
TRBV2,TRBJ1-1,TRBD1,NA,TGTGCCAGCGGCGGGACAGGGATCCGCGGCACTGAAGCTTTCTTT,CASGGTGIRGTEAFF
TRBV7-2,TRBJ1-1,NA,NA,TGTGCCAGCAGCTTACGAACAGTCACCGAAGCTTTCTTT,CASSLRTVTEAFF
TRBV27,TRBJ1-6,NA,NA,TGTGCCAGCAGTTTATCAGGGGGAAATAATTCACCCCTCCACTTT,CASSLSGGNNSPLHF
TRBV6-1,TRBJ1-3,TRBD1,NA,TGTGCCAGCAGTGGGGACAGGGAAACCTGGAACACCATATATTTT,CASSGDRETWNTIYF
TRBV5-1,TRBJ1-6,NA,NA,TGCGCCAGCAGCTCAAACACAGGGTTTACTTCACCCCTCCACTTT,CASSSNTGFTSPLHF
TRBV11-2,TRBJ1-1,NA,NA,TGTGCCAGCAGCCAAAAACGGTCAGAGGAAGCTTTCTTT,CASSQKRSEEAFF
TRBV28,TRBJ1-1,NA,NA,TGTGCCAGCATCCAGCGATCTGAAGCTTTCTTT,CASIQRSEAFF
TRBV6-1,TRBJ1-1,NA,NA,TGTGCCAGCACGATAGGGGGGACCTTAGAAGCTTTCTTT,CASTIGGTLEAFF
TRBV6-5,TRBJ2-2,NA,NA,TGTGCCAGCAGCCTCCAGGGTACCCACACCGGGGAGCTGTTTTTT,CASSLQGTHTGELFF
TRBV5-4,TRBJ2-1,TRBD2,NA,TGTGCCAGCAGCACCGGACTAGCGGGAGGAAACAATGAGCAGTTCTTC,CASSTGLAGGNNEQFF
TRBV5-1,TRBJ2-1,TRBD1,NA,TGCGCCAGCAGCGGGACAGGTAGCTCCTACAATGAGCAGTTCTTC,CASSGTGSSYNEQFF
TRBV10-1,TRBJ2-5,NA,NA,TGCGCCAGCAGTGAGTCGGTACCGGAGACCCAGTACTTC,CASSESVPETQYF
TRBV7-2,TRBJ1-2,NA,NA,TGTGCCAGCAGCCCGGATCGGAACTATGGCTACACCTTC,CASSPDRNYGYTF